These T cell receptor beta chains were read from a single sample in a study of identical twins. TCRdb independently ran MiXCR on the 5' RACE reads; one entry per CDR3 protein. The sample lists hundreds of thousands of distinct CDR3 sequences; roughly 6.6% were seen once. This sample also belongs to another study, concerning yellow fever vaccine responses in identical twins.

The sample consisted of PBMCs. All receptors derive from a woman aged 18-35 years in good health. Each CDR3 is given with its conserved first and last residue. A D gene is named only where the DNA matches it firmly.

v_gene: TRBV28
d_gene: NA
j_gene: TRBJ2-5
len: 15
CDR3aa: CASSSPTRVGETQYF

v_gene: TRBV12-3/TRBV12-4
d_gene: NA
j_gene: TRBJ2-7
len: 18
CDR3aa: CASSSFREPRGPTYEQYF

v_gene: TRBV13
d_gene: TRBD2
j_gene: TRBJ2-7
len: 17
CDR3aa: CASSLVRSGRHSYEQYF

v_gene: TRBV15
d_gene: NA
j_gene: TRBJ2-2
len: 17
CDR3aa: CATSRDQGVTSSGELFF

v_gene: TRBV20-1
d_gene: NA
j_gene: TRBJ2-1
len: 13
CDR3aa: CSAPVLSGNEQFF

v_gene: TRBV12-3/TRBV12-4
d_gene: TRBD1
j_gene: TRBJ1-2
len: 13
CDR3aa: CASSLGDRAGYTF

v_gene: TRBV7-9
d_gene: NA
j_gene: TRBJ2-3
len: 14
CDR3aa: CASTPQGDTDTQYF

v_gene: TRBV14
d_gene: NA
j_gene: TRBJ2-1
len: 13
CDR3aa: CASSPFFYNEQFF

v_gene: TRBV24-1
d_gene: NA
j_gene: TRBJ2-1
len: 14
CDR3aa: CATRDRTTGSEQFF

v_gene: TRBV28
d_gene: NA
j_gene: TRBJ2-2
len: 13
CDR3aa: CASSFAPTGELFF

v_gene: TRBV29-1
d_gene: TRBD1
j_gene: TRBJ1-2
len: 12
CDR3aa: CSSGQDDYGYTF

v_gene: TRBV7-2
d_gene: NA
j_gene: TRBJ2-7
len: 17
CDR3aa: CASSLGVRPGQPYEQYF

v_gene: TRBV20-1
d_gene: NA
j_gene: TRBJ2-1
len: 15
CDR3aa: CSQGIGGGGHNEQFF

v_gene: TRBV4-2
d_gene: TRBD1
j_gene: TRBJ2-3
len: 16
CDR3aa: CASSSGQGAQRGTQYF

v_gene: TRBV5-1
d_gene: TRBD1
j_gene: TRBJ1-3
len: 14
CDR3aa: CASSNGDSGNTIYF

v_gene: TRBV12-3/TRBV12-4
d_gene: NA
j_gene: TRBJ1-4
len: 16
CDR3aa: CASSGWGGSPNEKLFF

v_gene: TRBV7-6
d_gene: NA
j_gene: TRBJ2-3
len: 14
CDR3aa: CASSLRESGDTQYF

v_gene: TRBV5-1
d_gene: NA
j_gene: TRBJ1-4
len: 13
CDR3aa: CASSFATNEKLFF

v_gene: TRBV5-1
d_gene: TRBD1
j_gene: TRBJ2-7
len: 13
CDR3aa: CASRLGQAYEQYF

v_gene: TRBV11-2
d_gene: TRBD2
j_gene: TRBJ2-1
len: 15
CDR3aa: CASSFAGTRGNEQFF

v_gene: TRBV2
d_gene: TRBD2
j_gene: TRBJ2-2
len: 17
CDR3aa: CASRGGSGGSNTGELFF

v_gene: TRBV13
d_gene: NA
j_gene: TRBJ1-1
len: 17
CDR3aa: CASSLRPPVWMNTEAFF

v_gene: TRBV29-1
d_gene: NA
j_gene: TRBJ1-1
len: 13
CDR3aa: CSVEAAWGTEAFF

v_gene: TRBV5-1
d_gene: TRBD1
j_gene: TRBJ1-1
len: 15
CDR3aa: CASSPQGAENTEAFF

v_gene: TRBV20-1
d_gene: NA
j_gene: TRBJ2-6
len: 15
CDR3aa: CSARDHTSGANVLTF

v_gene: TRBV2
d_gene: TRBD2
j_gene: TRBJ2-3
len: 15
CDR3aa: CARTGTSGTGDTQYF

v_gene: TRBV6-1
d_gene: NA
j_gene: TRBJ1-1
len: 14
CDR3aa: CASSRRQANTEAFF

v_gene: TRBV5-1
d_gene: TRBD1
j_gene: TRBJ2-7
len: 14
CDR3aa: CASSLNVQQGGQYF

v_gene: TRBV20-1
d_gene: NA
j_gene: TRBJ1-2
len: 12
CDR3aa: CSASSYNYGYTF

v_gene: TRBV11-3
d_gene: TRBD1
j_gene: TRBJ2-7
len: 13
CDR3aa: CASSPLDRGEQYF

v_gene: TRBV15
d_gene: NA
j_gene: TRBJ1-2
len: 14
CDR3aa: CAASLTRENYGYTF

v_gene: TRBV2
d_gene: TRBD1
j_gene: TRBJ2-1
len: 12
CDR3aa: CARRGLYNEQFF

v_gene: TRBV20-1
d_gene: NA
j_gene: TRBJ2-6
len: 14
CDR3aa: CSARRTAGANVLTF

v_gene: TRBV19
d_gene: TRBD2
j_gene: TRBJ2-7
len: 13
CDR3aa: CARVLAGTYEQYF

v_gene: TRBV29-1
d_gene: TRBD1
j_gene: TRBJ2-1
len: 14
CDR3aa: CSVNRDRISNEQFF

v_gene: TRBV11-2
d_gene: NA
j_gene: TRBJ2-1
len: 16
CDR3aa: CASSLGGSGLYNEQFF

v_gene: TRBV10-3
d_gene: TRBD2
j_gene: TRBJ2-5
len: 15
CDR3aa: CAISESRLAGETQYF

v_gene: TRBV5-4
d_gene: NA
j_gene: TRBJ2-3
len: 13
CDR3aa: CASSLVLADTQYF

v_gene: TRBV2
d_gene: NA
j_gene: TRBJ2-5
len: 17
CDR3aa: CASSVGGLPLTQETQYF

v_gene: TRBV7-9
d_gene: TRBD2
j_gene: TRBJ2-1
len: 16
CDR3aa: CASSQMGTSFYNEQFF

v_gene: TRBV27
d_gene: TRBD1
j_gene: TRBJ2-1
len: 16
CDR3aa: CASSLAGQGSYNEQFF

v_gene: TRBV24-1
d_gene: NA
j_gene: TRBJ2-1
len: 13
CDR3aa: CATSVHGLREQFF

v_gene: TRBV2
d_gene: TRBD2
j_gene: TRBJ2-1
len: 16
CDR3aa: CASRKGGLAGYNEQFF

v_gene: TRBV4-1
d_gene: NA
j_gene: TRBJ2-2
len: 15
CDR3aa: CASSSYETVTGELFF

v_gene: TRBV12-3/TRBV12-4
d_gene: TRBD1
j_gene: TRBJ1-2
len: 13
CDR3aa: CASRLDRVHGYTF

v_gene: TRBV20-1
d_gene: NA
j_gene: TRBJ2-5
len: 13
CDR3aa: CSVPGHIQETQYF

v_gene: TRBV5-1
d_gene: NA
j_gene: TRBJ2-5
len: 11
CDR3aa: CASSMEETQYF

v_gene: TRBV12-3/TRBV12-4
d_gene: NA
j_gene: TRBJ2-7
len: 12
CDR3aa: CASSPDGSEQYF

v_gene: TRBV28
d_gene: TRBD1
j_gene: TRBJ2-5
len: 14
CDR3aa: CASSVTRGLETQYF